What follows are 7 T cell receptor beta chains derived from one specimen sequenced in a study of T cell responses to AZD1222 COVID-19 vaccine. Libraries were prepared by immunoSEQ multiplex PCR; TCRdb keeps only in-frame clonotypes and omits some of them. The table lists about 110,000 clones, more than 90% of them singletons, with almost 2.5% in the top ten. The source material was peripheral blood, sampled 28 days after the second AZD1222 dose. Receptor source: an adult who received the AZD1222 COVID-19 vaccine.

V usage is TRBV29-1 and J usage is TRBJ2-7; D might be TRBD1 (6 bases). The CDR3 is 11 amino acids. Trimming cost V 3 bases and J 4 bases, with 7 bases left between them. Germline V lookup: CDR1 SQVTM, CDR2 ANQGSEA. The CDR3 here is CSVDRGYEQYF. The CDR3 region has the DNA TGCAGCGTTGATAGGGGGTACGAGCAGTACTTC.

The genes are TRBV4-3 and TRBJ1-1; D unclear. V gave up 1 base and J gave up 0 bases, with 9 bases separating them. Germline CDR1 LGHNA, CDR2 YSLEER. The CDR3 contains 15 residues. CDR3 sequence: CASSQVGDLNTEAFF. In nucleotides, the CDR3 is TGCGCCAGCAGCCAAGTTGGGGATTTGAACACTGAAGCTTTCTTT.

This chain connects TRBV18 to TRBJ1-5; D gene ambiguous. Germline V CDR1 and CDR2: KGHSH, LQKENI. This CDR3 is 15 amino acids long. V lost 2 bases and J lost 1, with 9 bases in between. The CDR3 region is CASSPYEGSNQPQHF. The CDR3 coding sequence is TGTGCCAGCTCACCATACGAAGGGAGCAATCAGCCCCAGCATTTT. Variable domain in full (rest from reference TRBV18 and TRBJ1-5): NAGVMQNPRHLVRRRGQEARLRCSPMKGHSHVYWYRQLPEEGLKFMVYLQKENIIDESGMPKERFSAEFPKEGPSILRIQQVVRGDSAAYFCASSPYEGSNQPQHFGDGTRLSIL.

The V gene is TRBV7-9, the J gene TRBJ1-6; D unclear. Trimming stripped 6 bases from V and 8 bases from J, with 20 bases between. Germline lookup yields CDR1 SEHNR and CDR2 FQNEAQ (reference sequence). The CDR3 runs 16 residues. CDR3: CASRSSGVGNDSPLHF. CDR3 bases: TGTGCCAGCAGAAGCTCGGGAGTCGGGAATGATTCACCCCTCCACTTT. The full variable domain, its missing parts supplied by reference TRBV7-9 and TRBJ1-6, is DTGVSQNPRHKITKRGQNVTFRCDPISEHNRLYWYRQTLGQGPEFLTYFQNEAQLEKSRLLSDRFSAERPKGSFSTLEIQRTEQGDSAMYLCASRSSGVGNDSPLHFGNGTRLTVT.

This chain connects TRBV18 to TRBJ1-6; the D is unclear. Germline-derived CDR1 and CDR2 are KGHSH and LQKENI. V was pared by 2 bases and J by 8 bases, with 16 bases between. CDR3 length equals 16 residues. CDR3 nucleotide sequence: TGTGCCAGCTCACCAGACGGACTGCAGAACGATTCACCCCTCCACTTT. It specifies CASSPDGLQNDSPLHF.

J is TRBJ1-2 and V is TRBV6-5; no reliable D call. With 0 bases removed from V and 0 bases from J, the gap between germline ends came to 5 bases. Per germline, CDR1 MNHEY and CDR2 SVGAGI. The CDR3 covers 14 residues. For the CDR3, the DNA is TGTGCCAGCAGTTACTCGGAGGCTAACTATGGCTACACCTTC. Protein sequence: CASSYSEANYGYTF.

This rearrangement joins TRBV6-5 to TRBJ2-3, with D possibly being TRBD1 or TRBD2 (6 bases each). Germline lookup yields CDR1 MNHEY and CDR2 SVGAGI. The V gene lost 0 bases and the J gene lost 4 bases, with 14 bases spanning the gap. This CDR3 region has 16 residues. CDR3 region: CASSYSGGRRADTQYF. The DNA for the CDR3 is TGTGCCAGCAGTTACTCTGGGGGGCGCCGCGCAGATACGCAGTATTTT.